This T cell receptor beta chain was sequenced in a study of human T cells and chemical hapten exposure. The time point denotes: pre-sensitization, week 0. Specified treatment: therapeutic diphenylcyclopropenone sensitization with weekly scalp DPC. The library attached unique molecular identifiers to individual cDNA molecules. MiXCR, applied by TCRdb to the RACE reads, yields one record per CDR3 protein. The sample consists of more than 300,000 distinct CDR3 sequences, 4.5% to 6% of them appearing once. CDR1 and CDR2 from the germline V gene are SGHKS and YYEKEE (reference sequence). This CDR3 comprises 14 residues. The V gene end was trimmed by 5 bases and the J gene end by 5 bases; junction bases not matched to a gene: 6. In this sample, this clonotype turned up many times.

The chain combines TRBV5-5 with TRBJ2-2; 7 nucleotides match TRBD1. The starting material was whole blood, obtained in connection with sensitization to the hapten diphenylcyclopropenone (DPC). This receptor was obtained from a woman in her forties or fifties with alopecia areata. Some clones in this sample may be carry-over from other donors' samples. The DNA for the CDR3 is TGTGCCAGCAGACAGGGGTTTGGAACCGGGGAGCTGTTTTTT. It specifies CASRQGFGTGELFF.